This T cell receptor beta chain was sequenced in a study of blood T cell repertoires in COVID-19. CDR3 length: 14 amino acids. CDR1 and CDR2 from the germline V gene are SEHNR and FQNEAQ (reference sequence). V lost 1 base and J lost 1, with 7 bases in between. Profiling relied on immunoSEQ multiplex PCR, and the TCRdb table lists in-frame clones only, not all of them. Altogether 110,000 to 150,000 clones are present, 75% to 90% being singletons, with the ten largest covering about 4.4%. Sequenced sample: PBMCs or T cells enriched from blood (not recorded which). The chain has TRBV7-9 and TRBJ1-1; D gene uncertain. This TCR was recovered from a man in his fifties or sixties who had recovered from COVID-19. The DNA for the CDR3 is TGTGCCAGCAGCTTAGTAGCACCGAACACTGAAGCTTTCTTT. It encodes CASSLVAPNTEAFF.